This TCR beta chain was recovered during a study of identical twins. Notes on the study in general: Possibly, invariant MAIT and iNKT cells partly confounded zero-insertion analyses.

MiXCR, run by TCRdb on the 5' RACE reads, gives a single entry per CDR3 protein. The data show about 570,000 distinct CDR3 sequences, with over 8.5% seen just once and roughly 3% held by the top ten. The CDR3 loop spans 16 amino acids. The germline V gene has CDR1 LNHNV and CDR2 YYDKDF (reference sequence). The V segment lost 5 bases and the J segment 6 bases; nucleotides outside the gene matches: 10. This clonotype appeared many times. Its target is unknown. The same sample was also studied in work on yellow fever vaccine responses in identical twins.

The chain carries TRBV15 and TRBJ1-2; 12 nucleotides line up with TRBD1. The specimen sequenced was PBMCs. The receptor comes from a woman between 18 and 30 years old in good health. CDR3 in DNA: TGTGCCACCAGCGTACAGACCGGGACAGGGGGCGATGGCTACACCTTC. Its protein is CATSVQTGTGGDGYTF.